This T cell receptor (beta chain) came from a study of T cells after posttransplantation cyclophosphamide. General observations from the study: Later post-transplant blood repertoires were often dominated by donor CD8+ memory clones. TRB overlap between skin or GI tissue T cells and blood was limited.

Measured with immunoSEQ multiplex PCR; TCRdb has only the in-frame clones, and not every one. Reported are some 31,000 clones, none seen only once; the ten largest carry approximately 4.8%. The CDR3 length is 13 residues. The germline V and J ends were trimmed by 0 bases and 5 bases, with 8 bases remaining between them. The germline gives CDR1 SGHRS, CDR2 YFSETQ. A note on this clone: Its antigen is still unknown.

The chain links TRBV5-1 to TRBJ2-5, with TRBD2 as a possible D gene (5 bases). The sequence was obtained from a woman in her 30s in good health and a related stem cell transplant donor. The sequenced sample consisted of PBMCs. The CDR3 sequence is CASSLAGIETQYF. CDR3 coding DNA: TGCGCCAGCAGCTTGGCGGGGATCGAGACCCAGTACTTC.